This section outlines one T cell receptor (beta chain) sequence together with its context. What it binds is not known. Repertoires were generated with immunoSEQ multiplex PCR, while TCRdb's copy carries only in-frame clones and drops some. The repertoire has 700,000 or so clones, around 72% of them found once; the top ten carry 1.8%. This entry belongs to a study of shared clonotypes between healthy human individuals. Across the whole study: The study used three CD4 naive, three CD4 memory, two CD8 naive and one CD8 memory plate per donor.

Study results and limitations: What limited the represented genetic and exposure-history diversity was the small number of donors. Unshared clonotypes carried lower generation probabilities than those common to all four donors.

Trimming pared 5 bases from V and 0 bases from J, leaving 11 bases between. The CDR3 sequence is 15 residues long. CDR1 LNHDA and CDR2 SQIVND come from the germline V gene (reference sequence). The receptor comes from a woman aged 25 to 39 in good health. The chain employs TRBV19 and TRBJ1-5; D gene uncertain. Sequencing used memory CD4+ T cells sorted from blood. The subset: CD45RA-negative fraction. CDR3 amino acids: CASSAPPNSNQPQHF. CDR3 DNA sequence: TGTGCCAGTAGTGCGCCGCCCAATAGCAATCAGCCCCAGCATTTT.